This TCR beta chain was obtained from a study of blood T cells in healthy people across ages. The CDR3 runs 17 residues. CDR1 is SGHDT, CDR2 YYEEEE, per germline. Germline trimming cut 2 bases from V and 4 bases from J; bases unmatched to any gene: 13. The second PCR ran roughly 7 to 11 cycles with a sample-barcoded 5' primer and J-beta primers. One entry per CDR3 protein results from TCRdb running MiXCR on the 5' RACE reads. The sample has 800,000 to 950,000 distinct CDR3 sequences, approximately 32% seen once; the top ten hold roughly 10%. The table lists this clonotype with a few counts. The antigen remains undetermined. Whole-study findings and limits: The recorded TCR beta diversity per million T cells decreased in a roughly linear manner with age.

These records were also assigned to another study, of T cells of mothers and their children. This second study says: Similar effects of thymic selection on TCR recombination output were recorded in related and unrelated pairs.

The sample comprised blood. This clonotype was obtained from a woman aged 40 to 55 in good health. The J gene is TRBJ2-3, the V gene TRBV5-6; the match to TRBD2 covers 7 bases. The CDR3 loop is CASSFPPGEGVADTQYF. The CDR3 DNA is TGTGCCAGCAGCTTCCCCCCCGGGGAGGGTGTCGCAGATACGCAGTATTTT.